The rows below give T cell receptor beta chains drawn from one sample of a study of T cell changes during pregnancy in multiple sclerosis. Data came from immunoSEQ multiplex PCR; TCRdb stores just in-frame clones and leaves some out. The data contain about 52,000 clones, around 92% of them singletons. The specimen was CD4+ T cells from peripheral blood mononuclear cells, collected in the third trimester of pregnancy. The receptors were gathered from a female donor with multiple sclerosis, enrolled in a pregnancy study. The CDR3 runs from the conserved cysteine through the conserved F or W. The D gene is left open where the match is weak. Expanded clones are given a class, and other clones once, few, many or no size at all.

CDR3nt,CDR3aa,abundance,v_gene,len,j_gene,d_gene
TGTGCCAGCTCGACAGGCCGGAACACCGGGGAGCTGTTTTTT,CASSTGRNTGELFF,.,TRBV18,14,TRBJ2-2,.
TGTGCCAGCAGCTTGGCAGGGTACACTGAAGCTTTCTTT,CASSLAGYTEAFF,.,TRBV5-6,13,TRBJ1-1,.
TGTGCCAGCAGCTTAGTTGGACTAGCGGGAAAAACGACCGGGGAGCTGTTTTTT,CASSLVGLAGKTTGELFF,.,TRBV7-2,18,TRBJ2-2,TRBD2
TGTGCCAGCAGCCCACTTTCGTTCTGGAACTATGGCTACACCTTC,CASSPLSFWNYGYTF,.,TRBV9,15,TRBJ1-2,.
TGCGCCAGCAGCTTGGTTCCGGCGGATAACAATCAGCCCCAGCATTTT,CASSLVPADNNQPQHF,.,TRBV5-1,16,TRBJ1-5,.
TGTGCCAGCAGCTCACCAGCGGGCCGGGGCACCTACGAGCAGTACTTC,CASSSPAGRGTYEQYF,once,TRBV11-2,16,TRBJ2-7,.
TGCGCCAGCAGCCGCGAGGGAACAGGGGGGGATCAGCCCCAGCATTTT,CASSREGTGGDQPQHF,.,TRBV4-1,16,TRBJ1-5,TRBD1
TGTGCCAGCAGCTTAGTGGGACAGCCGAACACCGGGGAGCTGTTTTTT,CASSLVGQPNTGELFF,.,TRBV7-6,16,TRBJ2-2,TRBD1
TGTGCCAGCAGTGAACACAGGGGAGGTGAGCAGTTCTTC,CASSEHRGGEQFF,.,TRBV2,13,TRBJ2-1,.
TGCAGCGTTGAAGACAGGGTCTCTGAAGCTTTCTTT,CSVEDRVSEAFF,few,TRBV29-1,12,TRBJ1-1,.
TGTGCCAGCTCACCCCGCACTGAAGCTTTCTTT,CASSPRTEAFF,.,TRBV18,11,TRBJ1-1,.
TGTGCCATCAGTGAAGAACAACCGAACACCGGGGAGCTGTTTTTT,CAISEEQPNTGELFF,.,TRBV10-3,15,TRBJ2-2,.
TGCGCCAGCAGCACGGGACTTACTAACACTGAAGCTTTCTTT,CASSTGLTNTEAFF,.,TRBV5-1,14,TRBJ1-1,.
TGTGCCAGCAGCGTTCAGACTAGCGGAAAACCCTACAATGAGCAGTTCTTC,CASSVQTSGKPYNEQFF,.,TRBV9,17,TRBJ2-1,TRBD2
TGTGCCAGCAGCTTGGCACACAGGGCTGTTAATGAAAAACTGTTTTTT,CASSLAHRAVNEKLFF,.,TRBV5-5,16,TRBJ1-4,.
TGTGCCTGGAGTCGTCCAGCGTCGGTAAAACTGTTTTTT,CAWSRPASVKLFF,.,TRBV30,13,TRBJ1-4,.
TGTGCCAGCAGCGTAGCCAGGACAGGATACACCGGGGAGCTGTTTTTT,CASSVARTGYTGELFF,.,TRBV9,16,TRBJ2-2,TRBD1
TGTGCCAGCAGTGAACACAGGGTTGAAAAACTGTTTTTT,CASSEHRVEKLFF,once,TRBV6-1,13,TRBJ1-4,.
TGTGCCAGCAGTTCCAAGGAGACTCTTCAGGGTGGCTACACCTTC,CASSSKETLQGGYTF,once,TRBV6-6,15,TRBJ1-2,.
TGTGCCAGTAGTGGGAGCCCGCGGACCATATATTTT,CASSGSPRTIYF,.,TRBV19,12,TRBJ1-3,.
TGTGCCAGCAGCAATGGGAGGGGCAGGGACGAACACGGGGAGCTGTTTTTT,CASSNGRGRDEHGELFF,.,TRBV11-3,17,TRBJ2-2,TRBD2
TGTGCCAGCAGCTTGTTTCTCGGGACAGGGGGCCTGGGCTACACCTTC,CASSLFLGTGGLGYTF,.,TRBV5-6,16,TRBJ1-2,TRBD1
TGTGCCAGCAGTGCTGCTAGCGGGAAGGATCCCTACGAGCAGTACTTC,CASSAASGKDPYEQYF,once,TRBV2,16,TRBJ2-7,TRBD2
TGTGCCAGCAGCTTGCCGGGACTGAGCTCTGGGGCCAACGTCCTGACTTTC,CASSLPGLSSGANVLTF,.,TRBV7-3,17,TRBJ2-6,.
TGCGCCAGCAGTGAAGTCAGTCAAAAACTGTTTTTT,CASSEVSQKLFF,.,TRBV10-2,12,TRBJ1-4,.
TGTGCCAGCAGTGGCCGACAGGGGATGAACACTGAAGCTTTCTTT,CASSGRQGMNTEAFF,.,TRBV6-1,15,TRBJ1-1,TRBD1
TGCGCCAGCAGCTTGAGAGGGACAGGGCCCCACAATGAGCAGTTCTTC,CASSLRGTGPHNEQFF,.,TRBV5-1,16,TRBJ2-1,TRBD1
TGTGCCAGCAGTCAAACGGGACAGGGGGCCTCGGGAGAGCAGTACTTC,CASSQTGQGASGEQYF,.,TRBV27,16,TRBJ2-7,TRBD1
TGTGCCAGCAGTCGGGACAGGGGAAATGAAAAACTGTTTTTT,CASSRDRGNEKLFF,.,TRBV2,14,TRBJ1-4,TRBD1
TGTGCCAGCAGCTTAGAGGCAGGCCTGTTAGGGACCCAGTACTTC,CASSLEAGLLGTQYF,.,TRBV11-2,15,TRBJ2-5,.
TGTGCCAGCAGTACCCAGGGCAGGACCACTGAAGCTTTCTTT,CASSTQGRTTEAFF,.,TRBV6-5,14,TRBJ1-1,.
TGTGCCAGCAGCCCGGGGTTGGGGACAGGGAGGATGGCAGATACGCAGTATTTT,CASSPGLGTGRMADTQYF,.,TRBV5-8,18,TRBJ2-3,TRBD1
TGTGCCATCAGTGCCCAGACTAGCGGGAACTACGAGCAGTACTTC,CAISAQTSGNYEQYF,.,TRBV10-3,15,TRBJ2-7,TRBD2
TGTGCCAGTAGTACAGACACTCTAGGGCCCCAGCATTTT,CASSTDTLGPQHF,.,TRBV19,13,TRBJ1-5,.
TGTGCCAGCAGTACGGACAGGGGGTATGGCTACACCTTC,CASSTDRGYGYTF,.,TRBV6-4,13,TRBJ1-2,TRBD1
TGTGCCAGCAGTTTACCGGGGTCAAGCACAGATACGCAGTATTTT,CASSLPGSSTDTQYF,.,TRBV28,15,TRBJ2-3,.
TGTGCCAGCAGCCCATCGTCCGGGGGGAACTATGGCTACACCTTC,CASSPSSGGNYGYTF,.,TRBV28,15,TRBJ1-2,.
TGCAGCGTTCCTCTAGCGGGAACATCAGATACGCAGTATTTT,CSVPLAGTSDTQYF,.,TRBV29-1,14,TRBJ2-3,TRBD2
TGTGCCAGCAGTGACCCCCCAGGGCTTTTGAACACTGAAGCTTTCTTT,CASSDPPGLLNTEAFF,.,TRBV2,16,TRBJ1-1,.
TGTGCCAGCAGTGAAGGCAGGGGGCTTGAGCAGTACTTC,CASSEGRGLEQYF,.,TRBV2,13,TRBJ2-7,TRBD1
TGTGCCAGCAGACCAGGGACAGGGCATGGCTACACCTTC,CASRPGTGHGYTF,.,TRBV5-5,13,TRBJ1-2,TRBD1
TGTGCCAGCAGTTGGACGGCGGGCATGGCGGGGGCCAACGTCCTGACTTTC,CASSWTAGMAGANVLTF,.,TRBV27,17,TRBJ2-6,.
TGCGCCAGCAGCCAAGAGGCTGGTTCATTAAGAGGCTACACCTTC,CASSQEAGSLRGYTF,.,TRBV4-1,15,TRBJ1-2,.
TGTGCCAGCAGCTCACCTTTAGCGGGGAACCTTTTGGAGCAGTTCTTC,CASSSPLAGNLLEQFF,.,TRBV5-4,16,TRBJ2-1,TRBD2
TGTGCCAGCATAAAATCGGGGGGAGTCTCATCCGAGCAGTACTTC,CASIKSGGVSSEQYF,.,TRBV6-5,15,TRBJ2-7,TRBD2